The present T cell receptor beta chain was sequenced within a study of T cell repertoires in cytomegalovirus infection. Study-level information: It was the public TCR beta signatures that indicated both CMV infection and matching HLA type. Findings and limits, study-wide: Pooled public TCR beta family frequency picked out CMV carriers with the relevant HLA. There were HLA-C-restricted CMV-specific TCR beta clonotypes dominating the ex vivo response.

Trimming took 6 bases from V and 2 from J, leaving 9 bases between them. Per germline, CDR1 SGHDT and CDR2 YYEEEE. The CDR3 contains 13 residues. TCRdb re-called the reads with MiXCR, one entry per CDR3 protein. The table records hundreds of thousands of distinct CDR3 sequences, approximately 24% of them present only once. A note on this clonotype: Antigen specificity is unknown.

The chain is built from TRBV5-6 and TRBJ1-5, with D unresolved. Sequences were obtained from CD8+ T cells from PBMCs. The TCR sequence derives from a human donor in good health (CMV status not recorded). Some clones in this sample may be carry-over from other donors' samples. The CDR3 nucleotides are TGTGCCAGCACCGCGGGCGGCAATCAGCCCCAGCATTTT. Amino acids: CASTAGGNQPQHF. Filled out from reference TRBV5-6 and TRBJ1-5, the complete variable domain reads DAGVTQSPTHLIKTRGQQVTLRCSPKSGHDTVSWYQQALGQGPQFIFQYYEEEERQRGNFPDRFSGHQFPNYSSELNVNALLLGDSALYLCASTAGGNQPQHFGDGTRLSIL.